This TCR beta chain was identified in a study of T cell responses to AZD1222 COVID-19 vaccine. Study-level results: Spike-specific TCR depth and breadth grew after two AZD1222 doses. Among those given AZD1222, only 5 to 7 were seropositive at baseline. Only after the peak T cell response were repertoires sampled.

The table came from immunoSEQ multiplex PCR; TCRdb's copy has only in-frame clones and leaves some out. Of about 200,000 clones in the sample, approximately 94% were seen once. The length of the CDR3 is 17 residues. V was clipped by 0 bases and J by 1 base, with 12 bases between them. Germline V gives CDR1 LNHNV, CDR2 YYDKDF (reference sequence). A note on this clone: Antigen specificity is unknown.

This rearrangement joins TRBV15 to TRBJ2-2; possible D gene TRBD2, 5 bases. This sample comprised peripheral blood, obtained 28 days after the second dose of the MenACWY control vaccine. This clonotype was sampled from an adult who received the MenACWY meningococcal vaccine as a control. The CDR3 here is CATSRDQRRRNTGELFF. The CDR3 DNA follows: TGTGCCACCAGCAGAGATCAGCGGAGGAGGAACACCGGGGAGCTGTTTTTT.